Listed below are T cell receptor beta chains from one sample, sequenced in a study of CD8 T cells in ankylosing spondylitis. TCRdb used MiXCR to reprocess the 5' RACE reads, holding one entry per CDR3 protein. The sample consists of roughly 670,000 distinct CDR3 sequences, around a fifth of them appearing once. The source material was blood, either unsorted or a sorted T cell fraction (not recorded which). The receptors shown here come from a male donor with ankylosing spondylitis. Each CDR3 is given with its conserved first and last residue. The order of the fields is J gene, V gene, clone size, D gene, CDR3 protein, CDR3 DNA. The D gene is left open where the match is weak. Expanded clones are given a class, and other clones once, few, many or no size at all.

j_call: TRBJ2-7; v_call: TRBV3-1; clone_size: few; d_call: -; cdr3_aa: CASSQEGYGDEQYF; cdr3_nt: TGTGCCAGCAGCCAAGAAGGTTACGGGGACGAGCAGTACTTC
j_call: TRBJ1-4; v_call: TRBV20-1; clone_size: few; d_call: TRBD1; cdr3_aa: CSADRDRVSEKLFF; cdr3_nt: TGCAGTGCGGACCGGGACAGGGTATCCGAAAAACTGTTTTTT
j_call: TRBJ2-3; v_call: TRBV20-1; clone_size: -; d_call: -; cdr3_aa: CSARKGGSYTDTQYF; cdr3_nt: TGCAGTGCTAGAAAGGGGGGCTCCTACACAGATACGCAGTATTTT
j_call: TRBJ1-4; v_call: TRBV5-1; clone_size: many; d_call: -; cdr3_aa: CASSPDPGTEPEKLFF; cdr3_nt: TGCGCCAGCAGCCCCGACCCCGGGACGGAACCTGAAAAACTGTTTTTT
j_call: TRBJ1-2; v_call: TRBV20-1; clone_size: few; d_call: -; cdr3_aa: CSARDPDTYGYTF; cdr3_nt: TGCAGTGCTAGAGATCCGGATACCTATGGCTACACCTTC
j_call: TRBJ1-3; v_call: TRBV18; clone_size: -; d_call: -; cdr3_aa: CASSPFGNTIYF; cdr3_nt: TGTGCCAGCTCACCATTTGGAAACACCATATATTTT
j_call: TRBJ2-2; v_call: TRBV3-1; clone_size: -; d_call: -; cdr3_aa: CASRLRTGELFF; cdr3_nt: TGTGCCAGCAGGCTACGAACCGGGGAGCTGTTTTTT
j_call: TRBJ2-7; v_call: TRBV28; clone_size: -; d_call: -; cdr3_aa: CASSAGEQYF; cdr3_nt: TGTGCCAGCAGTGCGGGTGAGCAGTACTTC
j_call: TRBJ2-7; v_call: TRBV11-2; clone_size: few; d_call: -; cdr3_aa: CAVEAVATEEQYF; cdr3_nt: TGTGCGGTAGAGGCGGTAGCTACAGAGGAGCAGTACTTC
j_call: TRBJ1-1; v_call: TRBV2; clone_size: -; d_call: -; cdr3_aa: CASGYRKLTEAFF; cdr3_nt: TGTGCCAGCGGTTACAGGAAACTCACTGAAGCTTTCTTT
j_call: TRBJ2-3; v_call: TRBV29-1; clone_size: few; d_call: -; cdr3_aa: CSVERQGTDTQYF; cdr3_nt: TGCAGCGTTGAACGCCAGGGCACAGATACGCAGTATTTT
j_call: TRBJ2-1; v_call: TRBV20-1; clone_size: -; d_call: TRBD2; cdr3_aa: CSARELAGSNEGQFF; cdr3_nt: TGCAGTGCTCGAGAACTAGCGGGATCTAATGAGGGGCAGTTCTTC
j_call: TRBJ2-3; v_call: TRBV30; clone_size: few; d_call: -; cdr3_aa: CAWSGGKDTQYF; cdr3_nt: TGTGCCTGGAGTGGAGGGAAAGATACGCAGTATTTT
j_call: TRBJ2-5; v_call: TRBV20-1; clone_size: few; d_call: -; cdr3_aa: CSARLPFTRVRQETQYF; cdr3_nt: TGCAGTGCCCGACTCCCCTTTACTAGAGTGAGGCAAGAGACCCAGTACTTC
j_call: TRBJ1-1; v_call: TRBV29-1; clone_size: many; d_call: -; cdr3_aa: CSVKGGQNTEAFF; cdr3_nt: TGCAGCGTAAAGGGGGGACAGAACACTGAAGCTTTCTTT
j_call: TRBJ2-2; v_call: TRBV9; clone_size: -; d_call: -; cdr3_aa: CASSVELPTGELFF; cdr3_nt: TGTGCCAGCAGCGTCGAACTACCCACCGGGGAGCTGTTTTTT
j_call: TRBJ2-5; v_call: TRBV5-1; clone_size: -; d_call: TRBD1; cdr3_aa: CASSLGGTGTTSLNQYF; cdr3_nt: TGCGCCAGCAGCTTGGGAGGGACAGGGACGACTAGTCTCAATCAGTACTTC
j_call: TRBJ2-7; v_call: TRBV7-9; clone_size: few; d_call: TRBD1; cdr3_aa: CASSPSGDRGTYEQYF; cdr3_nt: TGTGCCAGCAGCCCGAGCGGGGACAGGGGAACCTACGAGCAGTACTTC
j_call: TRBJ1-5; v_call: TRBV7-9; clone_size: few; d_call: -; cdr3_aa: CASSSSGGNQPQHF; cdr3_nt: TGTGCCAGCAGCTCGTCAGGGGGCAATCAGCCCCAGCATTTT
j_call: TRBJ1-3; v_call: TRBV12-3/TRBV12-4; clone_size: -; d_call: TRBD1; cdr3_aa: CASSPTGYYGNTIYF; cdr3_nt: TGTGCCAGCAGTCCGACAGGGTACTATGGAAACACCATATATTTT
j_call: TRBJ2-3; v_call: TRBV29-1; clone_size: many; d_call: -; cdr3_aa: CSVDWGAKDTQYF; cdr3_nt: TGCAGCGTTGATTGGGGAGCTAAGGATACGCAGTATTTT
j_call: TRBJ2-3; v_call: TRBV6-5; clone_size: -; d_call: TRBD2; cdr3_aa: CASSYSTLAGVSDTQYF; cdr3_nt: TGTGCCAGCAGTTACTCGACACTAGCGGGAGTATCAGATACGCAGTATTTT
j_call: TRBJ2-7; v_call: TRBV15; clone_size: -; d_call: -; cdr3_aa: CATSRDTKGYHEQYF; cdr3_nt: TGTGCCACCAGCAGAGATACGAAAGGATACCACGAGCAGTACTTC
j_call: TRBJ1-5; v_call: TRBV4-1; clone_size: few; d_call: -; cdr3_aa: CASSLSIIERDGQPQHF; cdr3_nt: TGCGCCAGCAGCCTGTCGATTATAGAGAGGGATGGTCAGCCCCAGCATTTT
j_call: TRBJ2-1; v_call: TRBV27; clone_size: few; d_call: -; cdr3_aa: CASSSQKFYYNEQFF; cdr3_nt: TGTGCCAGCAGTTCACAGAAGTTCTACTACAATGAGCAGTTCTTC
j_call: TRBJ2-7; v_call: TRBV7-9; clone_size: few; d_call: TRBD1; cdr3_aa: CASSEQGVLYEQYF; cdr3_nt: TGTGCCAGCAGCGAACAGGGGGTTCTTTACGAGCAGTACTTC
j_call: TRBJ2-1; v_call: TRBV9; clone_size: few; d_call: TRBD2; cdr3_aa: CASSVDGGSGNEQFF; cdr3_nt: TGTGCCAGCAGCGTAGATGGCGGGAGTGGGAATGAGCAGTTCTTC
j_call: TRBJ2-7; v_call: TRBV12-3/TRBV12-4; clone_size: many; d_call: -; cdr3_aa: CASSWDVGWEQYF; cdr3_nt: TGTGCCAGCAGCTGGGACGTAGGCTGGGAGCAGTACTTC
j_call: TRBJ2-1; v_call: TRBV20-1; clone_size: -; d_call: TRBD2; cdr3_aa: CSARDNSGGVSYNEQFF; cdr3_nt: TGCAGTGCTAGAGACAACAGCGGGGGGGTCTCCTACAATGAGCAGTTCTTC
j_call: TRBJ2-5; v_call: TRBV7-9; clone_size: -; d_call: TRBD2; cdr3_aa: CASSLSSGGPQETQYF; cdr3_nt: TGTGCCAGCAGCTTATCCAGCGGGGGACCCCAAGAGACCCAGTACTTC
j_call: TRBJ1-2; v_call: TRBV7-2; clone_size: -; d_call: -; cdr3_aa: CASSLEGFPNYGYTF; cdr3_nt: TGTGCCAGCAGCTTAGAGGGGTTTCCTAACTATGGCTACACCTTC